Following are 28 T cell receptor beta chains from one sample sequenced in a study of cytomegalovirus exposure and HLA in healthy donors. Measured with immunoSEQ multiplex PCR; TCRdb has only the in-frame clones, and not every one. The sample lists fewer than 350,000 clones, 88% occurring once. The sequenced sample consisted of PBMCs. The receptors originated from a woman between 18 and 30 years old in good health and CMV-seronegative.

This chain connects TRBV6-5 to TRBJ2-5; maybe TRBD2 (5 bases). Germline-derived CDR1 and CDR2 are MNHEY and SVGAGI. This CDR3 is 15 amino acids long. The V end lost 0 bases, the J end lost 3 bases, and 11 bases lay between the germline ends. The DNA for the CDR3 is TGTGCCAGCAGTTACTCCGGCGGGCGGGAAGAGACCCAGTACTTC. It yields the protein CASSYSGGREETQYF.

The genes are TRBV9 and TRBJ2-5; 7 positions agree with TRBD1. Germline loops: CDR1 SGDLS, CDR2 YYNGEE. The ends lost 3 bases at V and 5 bases at J; junction bases unmatched: 7. The CDR3 contains 14 residues. CDR3: CASSGRTGVETQYF. The CDR3 DNA follows: TGTGCCAGCAGCGGACGAACAGGGGTGGAGACCCAGTACTTC.

The chain carries TRBV27 and TRBJ2-3, with 13 bases identical to TRBD2. The germline CDR1 and CDR2 sequences are MNHEY and SMNVEV (reference sequence). CDR3 length equals 18 residues. The V gene end was trimmed by 9 bases and the J gene end by 11 bases; junction bases not matched to a gene: 23. The CDR3 DNA is TGTGCCAGTTTCCCCCTGGATTCGGGACTAGCGGGATCGCACGGGCAGTATTTT. Protein: CASFPLDSGLAGSHGQYF.

A single count supports this clone. The genes are TRBV25-1 and TRBJ1-1; D is perhaps TRBD1 (6 bases). The CDR3 spans 13 residues. Trimming cost V 3 bases and J 5 bases, with 10 bases left between them. CDR1 is MGHDK, CDR2 SYGVNS, per germline. The CDR3 DNA sequence: TGTGCCAGCAGTGAGGGGGCCTTAACTGAAGCTTTCTTT. This sequence encodes CASSEGALTEAFF.

A word on this clone: The junction departs from germline at one end; a sequencing error may be responsible. V gene TRBV7-7 combines with J gene TRBJ2-5, with 9 bases identical to TRBD2. This CDR3 spans 14 amino acids. Germline V CDR1 and CDR2: SSHAT, FNYEAQ (reference sequence). The CDR3 region has the DNA TGTGCTAGCAGCTCGAGACTAGCGGAAGAGACCCAGTACTTC. Translated, it gives CASSSRLAEETQYF.

The CDR3 DNA follows: TGTGCCAGCAGCCGCTCGACTAGCGGGAGGGGCGGGGAGCTGTTTTTT. This sequence encodes CASSRSTSGRGGELFF. The V call is TRBV11-3, the J call TRBJ2-2; 14 bases are a match to TRBD2. CDR1 is SGHNT and CDR2 is YENEEA in the germline V gene. The V gene end was trimmed by 5 bases and the J gene end by 7 bases; junction bases not matched to a gene: 6. The CDR3 length is 16 residues.

This chain uses TRBV11-2 with TRBJ1-5; TRBD1 aligns across 7 bases. Germline V gives CDR1 SGHAT, CDR2 FQNNGV. The CDR3 is 16 amino acids. V dropped 0 bases and J dropped 4; count of bases not matched to a gene: 6. In DNA form, the CDR3 reads TGTGCCAGCAGCTTAGAGGGACAGAATAGTAATCAGCCCCAGCATTTT. It translates to CASSLEGQNSNQPQHF.

On this clone: Other DNA sequences in the sample encode the same CDR3. The chain uses TRBV19 and TRBJ2-7; D possibly corresponds to TRBD1 (6 bases). The germline V gene encodes CDR1 LNHDA and CDR2 SQIVND (reference sequence). This CDR3 contains 14 residues. Trimming stripped 3 bases from V and 4 bases from J, with 13 bases between. For the CDR3, the DNA is TGTGCCAGTAGTATCGCCACAGGGCCGTACGAGCAGTACTTC. Its protein product is CASSIATGPYEQYF.

This clone appeared once. This chain joins TRBV28 and TRBJ2-1; tentative D call: TRBD2 (5 bases). This CDR3 spans 15 amino acids. Germline CDR1 MDHEN, CDR2 SYDVKM. Deletions cut 5 bases from V and 3 bases from J, with 14 bases between. The CDR3 protein is CASSPPGVSYNEQFF. In DNA, the CDR3 is TGTGCCAGCAGTCCCCCCGGGGTCAGCTACAATGAGCAGTTCTTC.

This sequence joins TRBV28 and TRBJ1-2; possible D gene TRBD1, 6 bases. Germline values: CDR1 MDHEN, CDR2 SYDVKM. Trimming stripped 5 bases from V and 8 bases from J, with 21 bases between. This CDR3 region has 15 residues. In nucleotides, the CDR3 is TGTGCCAGCAGTCCGGACGGCGGCAGGGGAGTGGGCTACACCTTC. It yields the protein CASSPDGGRGVGYTF.

The sample holds one count of this clone. The chain employs TRBV5-1 and TRBJ2-1; maybe TRBD2 (5 bases). This CDR3 spans 16 amino acids. Germline lookup yields CDR1 SGHRS and CDR2 YFSETQ. V shed 4 bases and J shed 0 bases, with 14 bases lying between them. The CDR3 loop is CASSLPGWGSYNEQFF. Written as DNA, the CDR3 is TGCGCCAGCAGCCTACCGGGGTGGGGCTCCTACAATGAGCAGTTCTTC.

This clone was picked up one time. At one end, the junction sequence differs from germline, possibly due to a read error. The V and J genes are TRBV7-6 and TRBJ2-1, with D hard to call. The CDR3 is 12 amino acids. Germline CDR1 and CDR2: SGHVS and FNYEAQ. Written as DNA, the CDR3 is TGTGCCTCAACTGGAGTCTACGATGAGCAGTTCTTC. Translation gives CASTGVYDEQFF.

The rearrangement joins TRBV27 to TRBJ1-2; 7 positions match TRBD1. This CDR3 contains 15 residues. Losses at the gene ends were 7 bases for V and 1 base for J; bases not matched to a gene: 9. Per the germline V gene, CDR1 is MNHEY and CDR2 is SMNVEV (reference sequence). The CDR3 loop is CASTNRAGGNYGYTF. CDR3 coding DNA: TGTGCCAGCACCAATCGGGCAGGGGGTAACTATGGCTACACCTTC.

The gene calls are TRBV7-2 and TRBJ2-7; the match to TRBD1 covers 9 bases. Germline V gene lookup returns CDR1 SGHTA and CDR2 FQGNSA. With V trimmed by 3 bases and J by 6 bases, 3 bases remained unmatched. This CDR3 region has 13 residues. The CDR3 spells CASSFTGGGEQYF. DNA of the CDR3: TGTGCCAGCAGCTTTACAGGGGGCGGCGAGCAGTACTTC. Full variable domain (outside the CDR3, taken from reference TRBV7-2 and TRBJ2-7): GAGVSQSPSNKVTEKGKDVELRCDPISGHTALYWYRQSLGQGLEFLIYFQGNSAPDKSGLPSDRFSAERTGGSVSTLTIQRTQQEDSAVYLCASSFTGGGEQYFGPGTRLTVT.

The rearrangement joins TRBV6-1 to TRBJ2-5; 8 positions match TRBD2. CDR1 and CDR2 from the germline V gene are MNHNS and SASEGT. There are 16 residues in the CDR3. The V and J ends lost 2 bases and 4 bases, in that order; junction bases with no gene match: 9. The CDR3 DNA reads TGTGCCAGCAGTGAAATTAGCGGGATTGTGCGAGAGACCCAGTACTTC. This translates into CASSEISGIVRETQYF.

The V call is TRBV5-1, the J call TRBJ2-3; the match to TRBD2 covers 9 bases. The V gene end was trimmed by 4 bases and the J gene end by 6 bases; junction bases not matched to a gene: 6. CDR1 and CDR2 (germline): SGHRS, YFSETQ. The CDR3 consists of 14 residues. The DNA of the CDR3 is TGCGCCAGCAGCGCGGGACTAGCTCCGGATACGCAGTATTTT. Protein: CASSAGLAPDTQYF. Supplemented by reference TRBV5-1 and TRBJ2-3, the full variable domain reads KAGVTQTPRYLIKTRGQQVTLSCSPISGHRSVSWYQQTPGQGLQFLFEYFSETQRNKGNFPGRFSGRQFSNSRSEMNVSTLELGDSALYLCASSAGLAPDTQYFGPGTRLTVL.

The V and J genes are TRBV13 and TRBJ1-2; D gene uncertain. The CDR3 covers 14 residues. Germline V gene lookup returns CDR1 PRHDT and CDR2 FYEKMQ (reference sequence). Trimming cost V 2 bases and J 4 bases, with 11 bases left between them. The CDR3 loop reads CASSLLGQTYGYTF. In nucleotides, the CDR3 is TGTGCCAGCAGCTTACTGGGCCAGACCTATGGCTACACCTTC.

This clone was recorded only once. The chain recombines TRBV30 with TRBJ2-3, with 8 bases lining up with TRBD2. V gave up 0 bases and J gave up 1 base; unmatched junction bases: 0. The length of the CDR3 is 14 residues. Germline assignment: CDR1 GTSNPN and CDR2 SVGIG (reference sequence). In DNA form, the CDR3 reads TGTGCCTGGAGTGTACTAGCGGGCACAGATACGCAGTATTTT. It is translated as CAWSVLAGTDTQYF. Supplemented by reference TRBV30 and TRBJ2-3, the full variable domain reads SQTIHQWPATLVQPVGSPLSLECTVEGTSNPNLYWYRQAAGRGLQLLFYSVGIGQISSEVPQNLSASRPQDRQFILSSKKLLLSDSGFYLCAWSVLAGTDTQYFGPGTRLTVL.

This clone showed up just a few times. The V call is TRBV27, the J call TRBJ1-6; D possibly corresponds to TRBD1 (5 bases). Trimming pared 6 bases from V and 4 bases from J, leaving 19 bases between. The CDR3 totals 17 residues. Germline CDR1 MNHEY, CDR2 SMNVEV (reference sequence). DNA of the CDR3: TGTGCCAGCAGACCTAATACAGGTTCTCAATATAATTCACCCCTCCACTTT. It translates to CASRPNTGSQYNSPLHF.

The gene calls are TRBV5-1 and TRBJ2-2; D is possibly TRBD2 (6 bases). V shed 3 bases and J shed 6 bases, with 15 bases lying between them. CDR3 length: 15 amino acids. Germline values: CDR1 SGHRS, CDR2 YFSETQ. The CDR3 here is CASSSNQGRPGELFF. The CDR3 nucleotides are TGCGCCAGCAGCTCGAACCAAGGGAGGCCCGGGGAGCTGTTTTTT.

V is TRBV13 and J is TRBJ2-1; 8 bases are shared with TRBD2. V lost 5 bases, J lost 9 bases, and 12 bases stayed unmatched. CDR1 is PRHDT and CDR2 is FYEKMQ in the germline V gene (reference sequence). This CDR3 is 15 amino acids long. Here the CDR3 DNA reads TGTGCCAGCAGCCCCATACGGGAGGGCCGTTTTGAGCAGTTCTTC. Amino acid sequence: CASSPIREGRFEQFF.

The CDR3 DNA follows: TGTGCCAGCAGTCGACCCATTGGAGTAGGACAGCCCCAGCATTTT. Residues: CASSRPIGVGQPQHF. V and J are TRBV28 and TRBJ1-5, with no clear D. This CDR3 spans 15 amino acids. The germline V gene has CDR1 MDHEN and CDR2 SYDVKM. Trimming took off 5 bases at V and 7 bases at J, with 18 bases between the two ends.

V usage is TRBV18 and J usage is TRBJ2-1, with D maybe TRBD2 (8 bases). V gave up 3 bases and J gave up 8 bases, with 17 bases separating them. CDR1 and CDR2 from the germline V gene are KGHSH and LQKENI. The CDR3 totals 15 residues. The DNA of the CDR3 is TGTGCCAGCTCACCTCGGGAGGGGGCGATCCATGAGCAGTTCTTC. It translates to CASSPREGAIHEQFF. The variable domain in full, with the rest retrieved from reference TRBV18 and TRBJ2-1, is NAGVMQNPRHLVRRRGQEARLRCSPMKGHSHVYWYRQLPEEGLKFMVYLQKENIIDESGMPKERFSAEFPKEGPSILRIQQVVRGDSAAYFCASSPREGAIHEQFFGPGTRLTVL.

The genes are TRBV19 and TRBJ1-2; D is possibly TRBD1 (5 bases). V lost 7 bases, J lost 3 bases, and 21 bases lay in between. Germline CDR1 is LNHDA and CDR2 is SQIVND (reference sequence). There are 16 residues in the CDR3. In DNA, the CDR3 is TGTGCCAGTAAACCCCTTAGTGGACTAGGGGACTATGGCTACACCTTC. Residues: CASKPLSGLGDYGYTF.

This sequence joins TRBV10-1 and TRBJ2-7; TRBD2 agrees at 9 bases. V lost 6 bases, J lost 2 bases, and 14 bases stayed unmatched. The CDR3 is 17 amino acids. Germline values: CDR1 WNHNN, CDR2 SYGVQD (reference sequence). The CDR3 sequence is CASSRSSGSPFPYEQYF. DNA for the CDR3: TGCGCCAGCAGCCGAAGTAGCGGGAGCCCTTTCCCCTACGAGCAGTACTTC.

J is TRBJ1-2 and V is TRBV29-1; no reliable D call. V shed 7 bases and J shed 4 bases, with 13 bases lying between them. The CDR3 spans 12 residues. Germline CDR1 and CDR2: SQVTM and ANQGSEA. For the CDR3, the DNA is TGCAGCGGAGAGGTAGGCGCCTATGGCTACACCTTC. It is translated as CSGEVGAYGYTF.

This sequence joins TRBV2 and TRBJ2-3; 10 bases fit TRBD2. The CDR3 runs 16 residues. Germline trimming cut 3 bases from V and 3 bases from J; bases unmatched to any gene: 6. CDR1 is SNHLY, CDR2 FYNNEI, per germline. The CDR3 spells CASSDLAGGLTDTQYF. The DNA of the CDR3 is TGTGCCAGCAGTGATTTAGCGGGAGGCCTTACAGATACGCAGTATTTT. Based on the CDR3 plus reference TRBV2 and TRBJ2-3, the full variable domain is EPEVTQTPSHQVTQMGQEVILRCVPISNHLYFYWYRQILGQKVEFLVSFYNNEISEKSEIFDDQFSVERPDGSNFTLKIRSTKLEDSAMYFCASSDLAGGLTDTQYFGPGTRLTVL.

This clone was picked up a small number of times. The rearrangement joins TRBV18 to TRBJ2-7; 9 positions agree with TRBD1. The CDR3 is made up of 14 amino acids. Germline-derived CDR1 and CDR2 are KGHSH and LQKENI. Unmatched junction bases numbered 4, after V lost 5 bases and J lost 2 bases. The CDR3 sequence is CASSRDRVTYEQYF. The CDR3 bases are TGTGCCAGCTCAAGGGACAGGGTTACCTACGAGCAGTACTTC.